The clone carrying this TCR beta chain was detected many times. Its antigen remains unidentified. The authors produced cDNA by 5'RACE using 10-nucleotide random UMIs. TCRdb reanalysed the 5' RACE reads using MiXCR and keeps one entry per CDR3 protein. This sample carries tens of thousands of distinct CDR3 sequences, 4.5% to 5.5% of them seen once, and the ten largest clones take approximately 6.9%. The data derive from a study of neurological immune-mediated disorders. On the study more broadly: Of the approximately 35 patients who had multiple sclerosis, about 30 had the relapsing-remitting form and 3 had the secondary progressive form. Overall study findings and caveats: Phylogenetic grouping assigned the repertoires of 18 of 34 multiple sclerosis patients to a single related-CDR3 cluster, which may represent a signature. None of the CDR3 amino acid sequences in expanded clones turned up in more than one subject, which points to private repertoires in all groups.

V gave up 5 bases and J gave up 4 bases, with 14 bases separating them. This CDR3 region has 14 residues. The V gene's germline CDR1 is SGHDN and CDR2 FVKESK. The rearrangement joins TRBV14 to TRBJ1-2; D is possibly TRBD1 (5 bases). The sequenced material came from PBMCs. The TCR was taken from a man in his thirties or forties with multiple sclerosis. In DNA, the CDR3 is TGTGCCAGCAGCGGGACCCCTAGGGGCTATGGCTACACCTTC. Translation: CASSGTPRGYGYTF.